This T cell receptor (beta chain) is from a study of cytomegalovirus exposure and HLA in healthy donors. Whole-study results and caveats: The investigators catalogued about 170 TCR beta chains as cytomegalovirus-associated.

In this sample, this clone turned up a few times. Its antigen is unidentified. Method: immunoSEQ multiplex PCR; TCRdb's copy keeps in-frame clones and lacks some. The repertoire consists of about 200,000 clones, with 80% to 90% occurring once and the leading ten covering 1.5% to 2%. This CDR3 contains 13 residues. V gave up 0 bases and J gave up 4 bases, with 7 bases separating them. The V gene's germline CDR1 is MGHRA and CDR2 YSYEKL. The donors were in the roughly 130-subject validation cohort; that cohort was separate from the roughly 660-subject first cohort. The genes are TRBV4-1 and TRBJ2-7, with no clear D. The sequenced material came from PBMCs. The source of this sequence is a woman under 30 in good health and CMV-seropositive. This CDR3 is CASSQDPRYEQYF. CDR3 DNA sequence: TGCGCCAGCAGCCAAGACCCCCGGTACGAGCAGTACTTC.